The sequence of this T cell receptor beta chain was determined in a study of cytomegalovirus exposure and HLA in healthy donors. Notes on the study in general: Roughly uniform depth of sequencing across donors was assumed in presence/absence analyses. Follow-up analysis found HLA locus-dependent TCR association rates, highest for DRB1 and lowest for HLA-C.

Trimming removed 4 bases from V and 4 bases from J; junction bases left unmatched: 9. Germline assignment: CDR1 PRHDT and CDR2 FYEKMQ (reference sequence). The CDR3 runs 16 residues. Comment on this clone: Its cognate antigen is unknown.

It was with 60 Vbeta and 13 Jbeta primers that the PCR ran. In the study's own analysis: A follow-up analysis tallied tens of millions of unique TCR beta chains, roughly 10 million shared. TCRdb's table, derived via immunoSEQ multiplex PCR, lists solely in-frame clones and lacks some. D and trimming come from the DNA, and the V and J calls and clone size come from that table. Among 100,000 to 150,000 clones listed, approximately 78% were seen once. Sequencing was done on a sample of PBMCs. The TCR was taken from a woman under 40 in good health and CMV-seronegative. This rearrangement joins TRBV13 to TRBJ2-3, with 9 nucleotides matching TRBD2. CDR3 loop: CASSSGGAGGADTQYF. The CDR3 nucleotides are TGTGCCAGCAGCTCTGGGGGAGCGGGGGGCGCAGATACGCAGTATTTT.